Listed below are T cell receptor beta chains from one sample, sequenced in a study of spatial heterogeneity in lung cancer. TCRdb used MiXCR to reprocess the 5' RACE reads, holding one entry per CDR3 protein. The table records fewer than 9,000 distinct CDR3 sequences, over 6.5% of them present only once. The material was lung tumor tissue, obtained at surgery. The receptors originated from a female donor with early-stage non-small cell lung cancer. Each CDR3 is given with its conserved first and last residue. The D gene is left open where the match is weak. Expanded clones get a size class; other rows say once, few or many, or leave the size out.

v_gene	d_gene	abundance	j_gene	CDR3nt	CDR3aa
TRBV30	.	many	TRBJ1-2	TGTGCCTGGAGTCCAATGACAGGCCCCGGCTCTGGCTACACCTTC	CAWSPMTGPGSGYTF
TRBV5-1	.	many	TRBJ1-1	TGCGCCAGCAGCCTGTGGGACTCTCGAGCCACTGAAGCTTTCTTT	CASSLWDSRATEAFF
TRBV29-1	TRBD1	medium-sized	TRBJ1-1	TGCAGCGTTATGACAGGGCAGGGCACTGAAGCTTTCTTT	CSVMTGQGTEAFF
TRBV19	TRBD2	many	TRBJ2-3	TGTGCCAGTAGTACGACTAGCGGGAGTTTTGATACGCAGTATTTT	CASSTTSGSFDTQYF
TRBV28	TRBD1	many	TRBJ2-7	TGTGCCACTCTGGACCGGGACAGGGGACCCTACGAGCAGTACTTC	CATLDRDRGPYEQYF
TRBV7-2	.	many	TRBJ2-1	TGTGCCAGCAGCCTCGGACGGACCGGCAATGAGCAGTTCTTC	CASSLGRTGNEQFF
TRBV7-9	.	.	TRBJ2-1	TGTGCCAGCAGCTTACTCCCTTATAAAAACAATGAGCAGTTCTTC	CASSLLPYKNNEQFF
TRBV9	.	.	TRBJ1-1	TGTGCCAGCAGCGTAGCTGCGAACACTGGAGCTTTCTTT	CASSVAANTGAFF
TRBV5-8	.	.	TRBJ1-6	TGTGCCAGCAGCTTGGCCCCAGGGAGGAATTCACCCCTCCACTTT	CASSLAPGRNSPLHF
TRBV6-5	.	many	TRBJ1-1	TGTGCCAGCAGTTACTCTTTCGGCCTGCACGTCACTGAAGCTTTCTTT	CASSYSFGLHVTEAFF
TRBV6-1	TRBD1	many	TRBJ2-7	TGTGCCAGCAGTGAACGGACAGGGGCTCTGTACGAGCAGTACTTC	CASSERTGALYEQYF
TRBV5-1	.	medium-sized	TRBJ2-7	TGCGCCAGCAGCGGGGGGTTCTACGAGCAGTACTTC	CASSGGFYEQYF
TRBV12-3/TRBV12-4	TRBD1	few	TRBJ2-7	TGTGCCAGCACCGCGGGACAGGCCTCAAGGGGGGAGGAGCAGTACTTC	CASTAGQASRGEEQYF
TRBV7-2	TRBD2	medium-sized	TRBJ2-7	TGTGCCAGCAGCACTCCTCGGACTAGCCTCTACGAGCAGTACTTC	CASSTPRTSLYEQYF
TRBV20-1	.	many	TRBJ2-3	TGCAGTGCTAGAGATCCCCGGGGCCACACAGATACGCAGTATTTT	CSARDPRGHTDTQYF
TRBV7-3	.	many	TRBJ2-5	TGTGCCAGCAGCTTAAATCCGCGGGGGCAGAAAGAGACCCAGTACTTC	CASSLNPRGQKETQYF
TRBV25-1	TRBD2	many	TRBJ2-1	TGTGCCAGCAGTAAAGCTGAGCGGGGGAACAATGAGCAGTTCTTC	CASSKAERGNNEQFF
TRBV29-1	.	many	TRBJ1-1	TGCAGTGTAGGAGGGACTAACACTGAAGCTTTCTTT	CSVGGTNTEAFF
TRBV15	.	medium-sized	TRBJ1-4	TGTGCCACCAGACCCGGGACCGAAGTCGAAAAACTGTTTTTT	CATRPGTEVEKLFF
TRBV10-3	.	medium-sized	TRBJ1-2	TGTGCCACCAATACTGGGGGTAGAGGCGATGGCTACACCTTC	CATNTGGRGDGYTF
TRBV3-1	TRBD2	medium-sized	TRBJ2-7	TGTGCCAGCAGCCGGACTAGCGGGAGGCGGGACGAGCAGTACTTC	CASSRTSGRRDEQYF
TRBV5-1	.	many	TRBJ2-3	TGCGCCAGCAGCTTGGCAGAGAGCACAGATACGCAGTATTTT	CASSLAESTDTQYF
TRBV12-3/TRBV12-4	.	.	TRBJ1-5	TGTGCCAGCAGTTTAGCGGGGGGGGCGGCTCAGCCCCAGCATTTT	CASSLAGGAAQPQHF
TRBV11-2	.	.	TRBJ2-5	TGTGCCAGCAGCTTATATGGGGCCAAGGAAGAGACCCAGTACTTC	CASSLYGAKEETQYF
TRBV20-1	TRBD1	many	TRBJ1-6	TGCAGTGCTAGTGGGACAGGGAATTCACCCCTCCACTTT	CSASGTGNSPLHF
TRBV30	TRBD2	medium-sized	TRBJ2-7	TGTGCCTGGAGCCCCGGGGGGATGAGCTCCTACGAGCAGTACTTC	CAWSPGGMSSYEQYF
TRBV12-3/TRBV12-4	TRBD1	medium-sized	TRBJ2-5	TGTGCCAGCAGTCCTTGGACAGGGGAAGAGACCCAGTACTTC	CASSPWTGEETQYF
TRBV20-1	TRBD2	medium-sized	TRBJ2-7	TGCAGTGCTAGAGTGCCTAGCGGGGGAGGCGAGCAGTACTTC	CSARVPSGGGEQYF
TRBV12-3/TRBV12-4	TRBD2	many	TRBJ2-7	TGTGCCAGCAGTTTAGGCGGGAGTATTGGGGAGCAGTACTTC	CASSLGGSIGEQYF
TRBV7-3	TRBD2	many	TRBJ2-1	TGTGCCAGCAGCTCAGCCGGGACTAGTGGGTATGAGCAGTTCTTC	CASSSAGTSGYEQFF
TRBV7-9	TRBD1	medium-sized	TRBJ1-4	TGTGCCAGCAGACATTCAGGGGGACCTAATGAAAAACTGTTTTTT	CASRHSGGPNEKLFF
TRBV29-1	.	medium-sized	TRBJ2-2	TGCAGCGCGCACCTAGTCGCGAACACCGGGGAGCTGTTTTTT	CSAHLVANTGELFF
TRBV28	.	many	TRBJ1-5	TGTGCCAGCAGACTCCGCCCACCAGGGATTCAGGGTCAGCCCCAGCATTTT	CASRLRPPGIQGQPQHF
TRBV9	.	many	TRBJ2-1	TGTGCCAGCAGAGACGTGAAGAATGAGCAGTTCTTC	CASRDVKNEQFF
TRBV5-1	.	medium-sized	TRBJ1-1	TGCGCCAGCAGCTCCGGGATGAACACTGAAGCTTTCTTT	CASSSGMNTEAFF
TRBV2	.	many	TRBJ2-5	TGTGCCAGCACCTACGGGGGACTCCTCCAAGAGACCCAGTACTTC	CASTYGGLLQETQYF
TRBV2	.	.	TRBJ1-4	TGTGCCAGCAGTGAACCCCAGGACGGTCGAGAAAAACTGTTTTTT	CASSEPQDGREKLFF
TRBV2	.	many	TRBJ2-7	TGTGCCAGCAGTTACTCCTACGAGCAGTACTTC	CASSYSYEQYF
TRBV10-3	TRBD2	many	TRBJ2-4	TGTGCCATCAGTGAAACCGGGACTAGCGGGAGTAATGGCAAAAACATTCAGTACTTC	CAISETGTSGSNGKNIQYF
TRBV19	.	few	TRBJ1-5	TGTGCCAGTAAGGGGGTGGGCAATCAGCCCCAGCATTTT	CASKGVGNQPQHF
TRBV7-8	TRBD1	many	TRBJ2-7	TGTGCCAGCAGCTTACCCACAGGGGGCCGAGAGCAGTACTTC	CASSLPTGGREQYF
TRBV12-3/TRBV12-4	.	many	TRBJ1-5	TGTGCCAGCAGCCGCACAGGTTTCAATCAGCCCCAGCATTTT	CASSRTGFNQPQHF